The clone carrying this TCR beta chain was observed many times. The germline CDR1 and CDR2 sequences are SEHNR and FQNEAQ (reference sequence). The CDR3 is made up of 11 amino acids. Trimming cost V 5 bases and J 4 bases, with 6 bases left between them. TCRdb analysed the RT-PCR reads with MiXCR anew, one entry per CDR3 protein. Of around 700,000 distinct CDR3 sequences in the sample, approximately 15% are singletons; the top ten hold roughly 3.9%. The rearrangement joins TRBV7-9 to TRBJ2-7, with D uncertain. The clonotype comes from a female donor in good health, serving as a healthy control. The sequenced sample was memory CD4+ T cells from blood. CDR3 region: CASSPEYEQYF. The CDR3 DNA sequence: TGTGCCAGCAGCCCCGAATACGAGCAGTACTTC.